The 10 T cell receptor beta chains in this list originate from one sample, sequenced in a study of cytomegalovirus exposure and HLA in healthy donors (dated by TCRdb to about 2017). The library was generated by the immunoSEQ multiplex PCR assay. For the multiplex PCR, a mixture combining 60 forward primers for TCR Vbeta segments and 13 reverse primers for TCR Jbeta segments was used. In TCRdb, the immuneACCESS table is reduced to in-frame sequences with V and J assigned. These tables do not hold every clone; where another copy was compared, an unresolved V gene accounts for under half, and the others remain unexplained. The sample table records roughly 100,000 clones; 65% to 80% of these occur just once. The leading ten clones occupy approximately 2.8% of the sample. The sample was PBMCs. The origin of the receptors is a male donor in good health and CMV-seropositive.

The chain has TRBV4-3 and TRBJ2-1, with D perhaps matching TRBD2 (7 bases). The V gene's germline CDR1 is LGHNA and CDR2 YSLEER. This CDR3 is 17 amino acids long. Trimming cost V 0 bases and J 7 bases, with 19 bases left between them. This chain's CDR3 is CASSQDPAEGGQNEQFF. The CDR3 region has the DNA TGCGCCAGCAGCCAAGACCCCGCCGAGGGGGGGCAGAATGAGCAGTTCTTC.

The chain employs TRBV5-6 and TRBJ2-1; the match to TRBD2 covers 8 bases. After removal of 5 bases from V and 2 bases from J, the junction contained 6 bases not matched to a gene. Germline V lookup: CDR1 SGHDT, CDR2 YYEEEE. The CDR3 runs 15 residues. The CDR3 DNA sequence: TGTGCCAGCAGGAACAGCGGGAGTACCTACAATGAGCAGTTCTTC. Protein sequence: CASRNSGSTYNEQFF.

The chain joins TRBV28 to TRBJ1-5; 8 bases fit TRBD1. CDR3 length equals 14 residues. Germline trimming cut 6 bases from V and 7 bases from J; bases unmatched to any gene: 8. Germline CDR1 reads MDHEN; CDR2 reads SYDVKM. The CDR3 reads CASSLTGARQPQHF. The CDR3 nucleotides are TGTGCCAGCAGCTTGACAGGGGCACGCCAGCCCCAGCATTTT.

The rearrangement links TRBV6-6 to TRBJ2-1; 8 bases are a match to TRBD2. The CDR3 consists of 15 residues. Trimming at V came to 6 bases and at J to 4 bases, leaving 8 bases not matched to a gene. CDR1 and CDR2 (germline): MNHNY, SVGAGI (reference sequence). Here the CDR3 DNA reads TGTGCCAGCAGCCATGGACTAGCCACGTACAATGAGCAGTTCTTC. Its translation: CASSHGLATYNEQFF.

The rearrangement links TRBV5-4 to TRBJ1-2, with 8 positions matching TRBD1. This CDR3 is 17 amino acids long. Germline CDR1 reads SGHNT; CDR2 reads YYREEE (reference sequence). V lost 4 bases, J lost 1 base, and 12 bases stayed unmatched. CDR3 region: CASSGLGGQDDNYGYTF. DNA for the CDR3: TGTGCCAGCAGCGGGCTAGGGGGACAGGATGATAACTATGGCTACACCTTC.

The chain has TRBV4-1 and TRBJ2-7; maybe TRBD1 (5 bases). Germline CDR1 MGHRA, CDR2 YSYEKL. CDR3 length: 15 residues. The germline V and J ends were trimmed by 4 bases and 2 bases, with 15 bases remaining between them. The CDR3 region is CASSLYQQETYEQYF. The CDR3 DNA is TGCGCCAGCAGCCTATACCAACAGGAAACCTACGAGCAGTACTTC.

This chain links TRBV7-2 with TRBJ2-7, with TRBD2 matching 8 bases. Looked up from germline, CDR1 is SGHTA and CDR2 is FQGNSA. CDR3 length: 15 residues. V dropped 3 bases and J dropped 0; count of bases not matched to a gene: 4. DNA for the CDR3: TGTGCCAGCAGCTTTAGCGGGATGAGCTCCTACGAGCAGTACTTC. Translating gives CASSFSGMSSYEQYF.

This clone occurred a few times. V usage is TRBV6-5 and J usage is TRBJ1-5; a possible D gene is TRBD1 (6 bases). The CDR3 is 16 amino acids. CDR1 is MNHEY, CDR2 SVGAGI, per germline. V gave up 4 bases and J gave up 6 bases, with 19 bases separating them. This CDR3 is CASSSSGGAFPQPQHF. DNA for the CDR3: TGTGCCAGCAGTTCCTCCGGGGGGGCTTTTCCTCAGCCCCAGCATTTT.

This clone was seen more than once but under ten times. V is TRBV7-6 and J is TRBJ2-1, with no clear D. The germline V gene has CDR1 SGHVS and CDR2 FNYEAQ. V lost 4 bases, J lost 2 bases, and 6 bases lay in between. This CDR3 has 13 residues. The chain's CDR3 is CASSYQAYNEQFF. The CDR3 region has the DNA TGTGCCAGCAGCTACCAGGCCTACAATGAGCAGTTCTTC.

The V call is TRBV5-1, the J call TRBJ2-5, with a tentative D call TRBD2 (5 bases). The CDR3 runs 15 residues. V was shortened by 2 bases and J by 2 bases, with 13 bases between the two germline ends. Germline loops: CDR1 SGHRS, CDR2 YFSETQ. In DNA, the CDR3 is TGCGCCAGCAGCTTAACCGGGAATTCGCAAGAGACCCAGTACTTC. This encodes CASSLTGNSQETQYF.